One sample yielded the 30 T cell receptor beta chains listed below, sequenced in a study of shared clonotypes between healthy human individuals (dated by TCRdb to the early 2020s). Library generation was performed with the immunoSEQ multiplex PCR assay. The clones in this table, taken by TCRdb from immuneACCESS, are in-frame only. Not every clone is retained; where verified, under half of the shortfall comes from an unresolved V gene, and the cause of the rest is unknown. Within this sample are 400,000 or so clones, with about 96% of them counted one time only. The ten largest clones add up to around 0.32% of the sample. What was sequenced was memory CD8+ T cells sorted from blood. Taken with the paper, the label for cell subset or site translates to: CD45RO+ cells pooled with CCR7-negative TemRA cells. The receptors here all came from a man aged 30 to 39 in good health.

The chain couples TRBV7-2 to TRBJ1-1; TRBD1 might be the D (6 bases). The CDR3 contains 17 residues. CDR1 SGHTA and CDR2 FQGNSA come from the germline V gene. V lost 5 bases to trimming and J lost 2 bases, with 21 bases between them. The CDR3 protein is CASSIGGWGARNTEAFF. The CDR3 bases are TGTGCCAGCAGCATAGGGGGATGGGGGGCCCGAAACACTGAAGCTTTCTTT. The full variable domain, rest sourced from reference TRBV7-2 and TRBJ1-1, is GAGVSQSPSNKVTEKGKDVELRCDPISGHTALYWYRQSLGQGLEFLIYFQGNSAPDKSGLPSDRFSAERTGGSVSTLTIQRTQQEDSAVYLCASSIGGWGARNTEAFFGQGTRLTVV.

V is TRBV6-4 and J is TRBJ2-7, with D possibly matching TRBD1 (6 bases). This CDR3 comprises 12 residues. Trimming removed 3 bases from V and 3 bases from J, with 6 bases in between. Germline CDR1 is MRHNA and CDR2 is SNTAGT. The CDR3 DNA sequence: TGTGCCAGCAGTGAAGGGGGCTACGAGCAGTACTTC. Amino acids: CASSEGGYEQYF.

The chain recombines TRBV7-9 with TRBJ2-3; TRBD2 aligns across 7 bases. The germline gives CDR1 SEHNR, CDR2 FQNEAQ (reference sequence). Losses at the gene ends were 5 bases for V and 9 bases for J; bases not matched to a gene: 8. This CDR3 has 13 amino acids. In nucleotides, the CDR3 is TGTGCCAGCAGCCCAAGGTCCGGGGGGACGCAGTATTTT. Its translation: CASSPRSGGTQYF.

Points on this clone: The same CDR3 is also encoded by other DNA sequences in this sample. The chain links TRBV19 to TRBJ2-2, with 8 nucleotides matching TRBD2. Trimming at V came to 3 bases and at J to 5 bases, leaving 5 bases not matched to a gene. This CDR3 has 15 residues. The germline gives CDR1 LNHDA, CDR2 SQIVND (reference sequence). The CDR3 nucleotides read TGTGCCAGTAGTATCAGAGCTAGCGGGACCGGGGAGCTGTTTTTT. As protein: CASSIRASGTGELFF.

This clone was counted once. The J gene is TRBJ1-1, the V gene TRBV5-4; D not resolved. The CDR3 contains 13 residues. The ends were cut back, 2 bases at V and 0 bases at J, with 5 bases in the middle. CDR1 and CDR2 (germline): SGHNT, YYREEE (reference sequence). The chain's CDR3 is CASSFEVNTEAFF. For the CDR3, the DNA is TGTGCCAGCAGCTTTGAGGTGAACACTGAAGCTTTCTTT.

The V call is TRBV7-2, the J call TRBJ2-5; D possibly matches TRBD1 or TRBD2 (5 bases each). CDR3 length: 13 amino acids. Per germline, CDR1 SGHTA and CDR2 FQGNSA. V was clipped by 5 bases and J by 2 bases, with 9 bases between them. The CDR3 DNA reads TGTGCCAGCAGCCCGGGACGACAAGAGACCCAGTACTTC. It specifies CASSPGRQETQYF.

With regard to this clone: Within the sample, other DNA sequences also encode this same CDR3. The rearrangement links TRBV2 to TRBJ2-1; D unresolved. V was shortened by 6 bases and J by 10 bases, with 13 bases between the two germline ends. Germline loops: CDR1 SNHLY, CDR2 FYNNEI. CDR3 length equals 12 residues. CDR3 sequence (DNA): TGTGCCAGCAGCGGCCGGGCAGGAGAGCAGTTCTTC. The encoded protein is CASSGRAGEQFF.

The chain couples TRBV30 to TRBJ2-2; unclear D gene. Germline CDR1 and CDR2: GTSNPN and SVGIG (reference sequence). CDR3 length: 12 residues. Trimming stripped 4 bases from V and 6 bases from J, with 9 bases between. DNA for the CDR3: TGTGCCTGGACATACTGGGCCGGGGAGCTGTTTTTT. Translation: CAWTYWAGELFF.

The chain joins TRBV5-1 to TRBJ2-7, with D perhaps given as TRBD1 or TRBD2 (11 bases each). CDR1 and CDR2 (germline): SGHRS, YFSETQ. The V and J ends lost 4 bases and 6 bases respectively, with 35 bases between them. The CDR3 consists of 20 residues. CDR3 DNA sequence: TGCGCCAGCAGCCGAACGGACAGGGGGCCTAGCGGGAGGACCCGGGGCGAGCAGTACTTC. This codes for CASSRTDRGPSGRTRGEQYF.

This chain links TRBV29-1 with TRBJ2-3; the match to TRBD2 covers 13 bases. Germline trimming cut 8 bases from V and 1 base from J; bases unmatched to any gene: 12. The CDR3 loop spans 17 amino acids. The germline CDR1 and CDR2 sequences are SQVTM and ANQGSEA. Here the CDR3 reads CSTSRTSGRRGTDTQYF. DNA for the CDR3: TGCAGCACGAGCAGGACTAGCGGGAGAAGGGGCACAGATACGCAGTATTTT.

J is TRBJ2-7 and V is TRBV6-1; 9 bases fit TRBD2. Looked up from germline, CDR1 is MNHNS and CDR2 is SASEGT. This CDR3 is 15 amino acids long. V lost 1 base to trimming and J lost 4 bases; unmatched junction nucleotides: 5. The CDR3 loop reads CASSEERTSVYEQYF. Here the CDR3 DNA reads TGTGCCAGCAGTGAAGAAAGGACTAGCGTGTACGAGCAGTACTTC.

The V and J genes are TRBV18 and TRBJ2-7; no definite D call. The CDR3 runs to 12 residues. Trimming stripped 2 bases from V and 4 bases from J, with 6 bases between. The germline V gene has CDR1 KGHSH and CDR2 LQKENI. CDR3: CASSPEAYEQYF. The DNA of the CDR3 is TGTGCCAGCTCACCAGAGGCGTACGAGCAGTACTTC.

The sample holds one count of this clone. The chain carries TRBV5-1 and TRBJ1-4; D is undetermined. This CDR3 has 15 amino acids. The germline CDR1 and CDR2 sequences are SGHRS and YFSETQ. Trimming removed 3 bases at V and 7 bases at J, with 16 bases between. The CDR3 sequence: CASSWQKGNAEKLFF. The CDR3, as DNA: TGCGCCAGCAGCTGGCAAAAGGGTAATGCTGAAAAACTGTTTTTT.

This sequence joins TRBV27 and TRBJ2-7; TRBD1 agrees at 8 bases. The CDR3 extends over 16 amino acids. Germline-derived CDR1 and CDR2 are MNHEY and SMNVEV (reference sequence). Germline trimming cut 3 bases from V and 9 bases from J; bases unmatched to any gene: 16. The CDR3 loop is CASSLRTGYGIDRQYF. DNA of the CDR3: TGTGCCAGCAGTTTGCGGACAGGGTACGGGATCGATCGGCAGTACTTC.

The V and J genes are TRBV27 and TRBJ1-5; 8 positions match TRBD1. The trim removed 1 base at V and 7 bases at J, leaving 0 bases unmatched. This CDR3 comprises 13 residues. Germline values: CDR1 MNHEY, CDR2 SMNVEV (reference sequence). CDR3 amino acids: CASSLYRGQPQHF. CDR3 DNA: TGTGCCAGCAGTTTATACAGGGGGCAGCCCCAGCATTTT.

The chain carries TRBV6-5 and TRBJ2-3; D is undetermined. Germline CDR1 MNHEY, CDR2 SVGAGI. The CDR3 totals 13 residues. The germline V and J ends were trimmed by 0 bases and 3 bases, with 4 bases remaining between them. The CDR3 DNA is TGTGCCAGCAGTTACTCGCCGACAGATACGCAGTATTTT. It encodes CASSYSPTDTQYF.

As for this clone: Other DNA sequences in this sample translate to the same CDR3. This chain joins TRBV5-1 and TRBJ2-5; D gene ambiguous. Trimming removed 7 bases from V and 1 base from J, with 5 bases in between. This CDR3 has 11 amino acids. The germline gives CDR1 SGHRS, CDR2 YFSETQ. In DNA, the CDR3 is TGCGCCAGCTCCGTCCAAGAGACCCAGTACTTC. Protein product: CASSVQETQYF.

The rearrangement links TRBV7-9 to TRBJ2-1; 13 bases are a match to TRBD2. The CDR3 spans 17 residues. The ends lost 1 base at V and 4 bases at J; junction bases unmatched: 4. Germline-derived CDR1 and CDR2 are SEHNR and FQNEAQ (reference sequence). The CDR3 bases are TGTGCCAGCAGCTTAGGGGGACTAGCGGGACTTTACAATGAGCAGTTCTTC. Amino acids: CASSLGGLAGLYNEQFF.

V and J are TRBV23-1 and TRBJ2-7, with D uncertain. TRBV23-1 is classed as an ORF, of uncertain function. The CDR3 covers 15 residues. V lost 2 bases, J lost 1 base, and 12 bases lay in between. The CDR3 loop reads CASSQVHVFSYEQYF. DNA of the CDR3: TGCGCCAGCAGTCAAGTACACGTCTTTTCCTACGAGCAGTACTTC.

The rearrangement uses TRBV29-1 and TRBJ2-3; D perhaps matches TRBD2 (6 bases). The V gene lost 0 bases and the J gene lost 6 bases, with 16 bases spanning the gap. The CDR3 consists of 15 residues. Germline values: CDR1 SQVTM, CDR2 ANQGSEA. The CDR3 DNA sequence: TGCAGCGTTGAAGATATCGTAAGGGCGGGGGATACGCAGTATTTT. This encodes CSVEDIVRAGDTQYF.

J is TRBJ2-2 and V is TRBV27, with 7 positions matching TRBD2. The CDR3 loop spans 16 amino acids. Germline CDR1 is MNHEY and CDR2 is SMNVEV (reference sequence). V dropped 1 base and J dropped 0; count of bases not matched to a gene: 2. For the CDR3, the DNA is TGTGCCAGCAGTTTATTTGCGGGAGCGAACACCGGGGAGCTGTTTTTT. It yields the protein CASSLFAGANTGELFF.

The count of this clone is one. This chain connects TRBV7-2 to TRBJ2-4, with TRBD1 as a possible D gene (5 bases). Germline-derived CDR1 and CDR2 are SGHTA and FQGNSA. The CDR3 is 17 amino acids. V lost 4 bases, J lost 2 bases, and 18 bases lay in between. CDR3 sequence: CASSSRGRWRSKNIQYF. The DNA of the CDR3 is TGTGCCAGCAGCTCAAGGGGAAGGTGGCGGTCCAAAAACATTCAGTACTTC.

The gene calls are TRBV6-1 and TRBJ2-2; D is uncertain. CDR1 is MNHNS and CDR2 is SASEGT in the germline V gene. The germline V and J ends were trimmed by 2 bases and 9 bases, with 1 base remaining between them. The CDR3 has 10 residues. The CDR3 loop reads CASSERELFF. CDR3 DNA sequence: TGTGCCAGCAGTGAAAGGGAGCTGTTTTTT.

The CDR3 loop is CASSNRDTEAFF. The CDR3 region has the DNA TGTGCCAGCAGTAACAGGGACACTGAAGCTTTCTTT. The J gene is TRBJ1-1, the V gene TRBV2, with a weak D call TRBD1 (6 bases). Germline values: CDR1 SNHLY, CDR2 FYNNEI. V lost 5 bases to trimming and J lost 3 bases, with 7 bases between them. The CDR3 totals 12 residues.

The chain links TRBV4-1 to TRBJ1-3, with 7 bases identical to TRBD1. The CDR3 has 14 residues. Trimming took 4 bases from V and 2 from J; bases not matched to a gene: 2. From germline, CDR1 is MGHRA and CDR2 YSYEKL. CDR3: CASSRQGAGNTIYF. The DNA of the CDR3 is TGCGCCAGCAGCCGCCAGGGGGCTGGAAACACCATATATTTT.

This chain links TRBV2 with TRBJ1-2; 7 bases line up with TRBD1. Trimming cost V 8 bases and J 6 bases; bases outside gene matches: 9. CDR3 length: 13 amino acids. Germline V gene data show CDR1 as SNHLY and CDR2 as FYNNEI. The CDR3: CASLTGQFNGYTF. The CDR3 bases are TGTGCCAGCTTAACGGGACAGTTCAATGGCTACACCTTC.

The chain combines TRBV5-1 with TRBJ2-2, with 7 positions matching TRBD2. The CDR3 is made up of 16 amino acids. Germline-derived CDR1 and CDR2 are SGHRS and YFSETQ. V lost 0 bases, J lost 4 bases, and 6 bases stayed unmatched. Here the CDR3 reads CASSLARLALTGELFF. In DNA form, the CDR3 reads TGCGCCAGCAGCTTGGCAAGACTAGCCCTCACCGGGGAGCTGTTTTTT. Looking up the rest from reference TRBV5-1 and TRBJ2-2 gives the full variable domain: KAGVTQTPRYLIKTRGQQVTLSCSPISGHRSVSWYQQTPGQGLQFLFEYFSETQRNKGNFPGRFSGRQFSNSRSEMNVSTLELGDSALYLCASSLARLALTGELFFGEGSRLTVL.

CDR3 protein: CASSLDKGLAGYEQYF. The CDR3 DNA reads TGTGCCAGCAGCTTAGATAAGGGACTAGCGGGCTACGAGCAGTACTTC. The J gene is TRBJ2-7, the V gene TRBV11-2; 12 bases agree with TRBD2. Germline CDR1 is SGHAT and CDR2 is FQNNGV. The ends lost 0 bases at V and 3 bases at J; junction bases unmatched: 3. The CDR3 consists of 16 residues. Looking up the rest from reference TRBV11-2 and TRBJ2-7 gives the full variable domain: EAGVAQSPRYKIIEKRQSVAFWCNPISGHATLYWYQQILGQGPKLLIQFQNNGVVDDSQLPKDRFSAERLKGVDSTLKIQPAKLEDSAVYLCASSLDKGLAGYEQYFGPGTRLTVT.

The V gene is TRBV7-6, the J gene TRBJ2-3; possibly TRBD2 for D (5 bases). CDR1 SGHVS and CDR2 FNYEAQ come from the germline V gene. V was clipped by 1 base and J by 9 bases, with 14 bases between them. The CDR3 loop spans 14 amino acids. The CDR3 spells CASSLGSTGWTQYF. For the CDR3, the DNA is TGTGCCAGCAGCTTAGGATCAACGGGATGGACGCAGTATTTT.

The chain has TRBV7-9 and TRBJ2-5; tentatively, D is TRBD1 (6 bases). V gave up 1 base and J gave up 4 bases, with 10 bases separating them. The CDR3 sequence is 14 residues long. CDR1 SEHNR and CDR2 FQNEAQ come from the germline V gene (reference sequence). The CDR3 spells CASSLEVQGETQYF. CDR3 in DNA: TGTGCCAGCAGCTTAGAAGTACAGGGAGAGACCCAGTACTTC.